This T cell receptor beta chain was observed in a study of T cell responses to AZD1222 COVID-19 vaccine. Profiling relied on immunoSEQ multiplex PCR, and the TCRdb table lists in-frame clones only, not all of them. The data show about 140,000 clones, with about 92% seen just once and around 6.3% held by the top ten. Germline CDR1 is SGHRS and CDR2 is YFSETQ. CDR3 length equals 15 residues. V lost 4 bases and J lost 5, with 18 bases in between. Sequences were derived from peripheral blood, sampled 28 days after the second AZD1222 dose. This rearrangement joins TRBV5-1 to TRBJ2-5; tentative D call: TRBD1 (6 bases). This sequence was found in an adult who received the AZD1222 COVID-19 vaccine. The CDR3 reads CASSNLQGNAETQYF. CDR3 coding DNA: TGCGCCAGCAGCAACCTACAGGGTAATGCGGAGACCCAGTACTTC.